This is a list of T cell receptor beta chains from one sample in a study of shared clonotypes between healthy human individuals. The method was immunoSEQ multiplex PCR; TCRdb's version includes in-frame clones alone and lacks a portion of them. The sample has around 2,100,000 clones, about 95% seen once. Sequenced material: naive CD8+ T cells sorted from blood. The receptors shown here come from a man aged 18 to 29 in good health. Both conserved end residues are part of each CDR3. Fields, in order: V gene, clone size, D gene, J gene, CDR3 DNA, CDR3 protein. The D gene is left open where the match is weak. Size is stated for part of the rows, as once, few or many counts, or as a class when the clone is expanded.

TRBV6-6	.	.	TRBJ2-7	TGTGCCAGCAGTCCATCCGGAGCAGGGAACTACGAGCAGTACTTC	CASSPSGAGNYEQYF
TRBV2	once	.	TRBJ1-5	TGTGCCAGCAGTGAACAAGTTACCCAGCATTTT	CASSEQVTQHF
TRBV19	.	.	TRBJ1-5	TGTGCCAGTAGGGCGGGGAATAGCAATCAGCCCCAGCATTTT	CASRAGNSNQPQHF
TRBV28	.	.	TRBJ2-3	TGTGCCAGCAGCTATCATGAAACGCAGTATTTT	CASSYHETQYF
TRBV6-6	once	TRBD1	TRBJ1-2	TGTGCCAGCAGTAGAGGGACAGCGGAAAAGGAAGGCTACACCTTC	CASSRGTAEKEGYTF
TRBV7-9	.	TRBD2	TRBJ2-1	TGTGCCAGCAGCCCCCAGGAGGGTAGCGGGGGGGGTTACAATGAGCAGTTCTTC	CASSPQEGSGGGYNEQFF
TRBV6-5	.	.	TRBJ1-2	TGTGCCAGCAGTCCTGGACGGTCCGGGAACTATGGCTACACCTTC	CASSPGRSGNYGYTF
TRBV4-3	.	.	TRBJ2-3	TGCGCCAGCAGCCCTGGACAGCTCACAGATACGCAGTATTTT	CASSPGQLTDTQYF
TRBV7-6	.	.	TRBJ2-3	TGTGCCAGCAGCTCAGGGGGGGGAACAGATACGCAGTATTTT	CASSSGGGTDTQYF
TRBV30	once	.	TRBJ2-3	TGTGCCTGGATGGCTAGCACAGATACGCAGTATTTT	CAWMASTDTQYF
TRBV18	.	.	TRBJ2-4	TGTGCCAGCTCACCCTCAAGTTTAGCCAAAAACATTCAGTACTTC	CASSPSSLAKNIQYF
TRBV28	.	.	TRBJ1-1	TGTGCCAGCAGTTCCCCCCAGGGTTTGTCTGAAGCTTTCTTT	CASSSPQGLSEAFF
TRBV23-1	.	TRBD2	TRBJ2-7	TGCGCCAGCAGTCAAAGACCTAGCGGGACAACATACGAGCAGTACTTC	CASSQRPSGTTYEQYF
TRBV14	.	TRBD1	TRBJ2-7	TGTGCCAGCAGCCAAGATAGTAGGAGGACAGGGACCTACGAGCAGTACTTC	CASSQDSRRTGTYEQYF
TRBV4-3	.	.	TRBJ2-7	TGCGCCAGCAGCCAAGATGGCGGATCCTACGAGCAGTACTTC	CASSQDGGSYEQYF